Listed below are T cell receptor beta chains from one sample, sequenced in a study of blood T cell repertoires in COVID-19. Using immunoSEQ multiplex PCR, the repertoire was profiled, and TCRdb retains in-frame clones only, with some absent. The table shows about 150,000 clones, with 85% to 90% occurring only once. The sequenced sample was peripheral blood. The receptors shown here come from a woman aged 55-70 years with active COVID-19. Both conserved end residues are trimmed from each CDR3. Expanded clones are given a class, and other clones once, few, many or no size at all.

>NA|TRBV6-1
ASSEIGSGSFRPAKNIQY
>NA|TRBV28
ASSSGQIYEQY
>NA|TRBV15
ATSNGGRELAGELF
>NA|TRBV6-2/TRBV6-3
ASSHTQPGLRTDTQY
>NA|TRBV24-1
ATSDAAWGTGIYEQY
>NA|TRBV28
ASSFYQTNQPQH
>NA|TRBV30
AWPGADGNSNQPQH
>NA|TRBV2
ASSRGDANQPQH
>NA|TRBV10-2
ASTITGVAYNEQF
>NA|TRBV5-1
ASSYRELWTEAF
>NA|TRBV4-2
ASSQDGTSGGGTYEQY
>NA|TRBV5-1
ASSLTTGWRAGELF
>once|TRBV19
ASSPTGWDYGYT
>NA|TRBV2
ASRELLLAGGHEQF
>NA|TRBV27
ASSFWGTGRYEQY
>NA|TRBV28
ASSLPTGTDTQY
>once|TRBV7-3
ASSRKGTSGSSAGANVLT
>once|TRBV9
ASSVGTSGRTRRSDEQF
>NA|TRBV6-6
ASRSGTGWTEAF
>NA|TRBV3-1/TRBV3-2
ASSRRGPDTQY
>NA|TRBV6-5
ASQLADGQETQY
>NA|TRBV4-2
ASSQETGANTEAF
>NA|TRBV27
ASRKSGQGGGYT
>once|TRBV28
ASSTRGRGVYGYT
>NA|TRBV19
ASSTGTRSGETQY
>NA|TRBV7-2
ASSPQNTGELF